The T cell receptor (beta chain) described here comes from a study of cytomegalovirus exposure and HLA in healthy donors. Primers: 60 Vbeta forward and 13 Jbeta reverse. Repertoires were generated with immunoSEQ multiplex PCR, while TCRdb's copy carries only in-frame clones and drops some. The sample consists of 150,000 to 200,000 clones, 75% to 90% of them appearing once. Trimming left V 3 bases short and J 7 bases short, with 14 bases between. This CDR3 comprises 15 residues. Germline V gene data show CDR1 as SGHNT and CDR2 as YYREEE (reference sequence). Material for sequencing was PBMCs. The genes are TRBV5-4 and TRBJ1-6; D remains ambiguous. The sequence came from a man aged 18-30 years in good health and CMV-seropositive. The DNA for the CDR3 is TGTGCCAGCAGCTCGAGGTCCGTACCCAATTCACCCCTCCACTTT. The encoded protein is CASSSRSVPNSPLHF.